Each of the 2 T cell receptor beta chains below was sequenced from the same sample in a study of radiation and T cells in renal cell carcinoma. Noted time point: baseline pretreatment blood. As for treatment: 15 Gy SBRT to primary tumor, nephrectomy 4 weeks later. Method: immunoSEQ multiplex PCR; TCRdb's copy keeps in-frame clones and lacks some. The profile shows about 150,000 clones, approximately 90% of them singletons. The sequencing used blood, collected from a patient whose treatment included radiotherapy and nephrectomy. These TCRs come from a woman aged 70-85 years with renal cell carcinoma.

The J gene is TRBJ1-2, the V gene TRBV4-3, with D maybe TRBD1 (6 bases). Deletions cut 0 bases from V and 8 bases from J, with 10 bases between. Looked up from germline, CDR1 is LGHNA and CDR2 is YSLEER. This CDR3 is built from 13 residues. The CDR3 here is CASSQDTGTGYTF. As DNA, the CDR3 is TGCGCCAGCAGCCAAGATACAGGGACCGGCTACACCTTC.

This sequence joins TRBV7-2 and TRBJ2-5; 10 nucleotides align to TRBD1. This CDR3 spans 15 amino acids. CDR1 is SGHTA and CDR2 is FQGNSA in the germline V gene. The V segment lost 2 bases and the J segment 4 bases; nucleotides outside the gene matches: 4. The CDR3: CASSLRQGALETQYF. The CDR3 DNA reads as TGTGCCAGCAGCTTAAGACAGGGGGCCTTAGAGACCCAGTACTTC.